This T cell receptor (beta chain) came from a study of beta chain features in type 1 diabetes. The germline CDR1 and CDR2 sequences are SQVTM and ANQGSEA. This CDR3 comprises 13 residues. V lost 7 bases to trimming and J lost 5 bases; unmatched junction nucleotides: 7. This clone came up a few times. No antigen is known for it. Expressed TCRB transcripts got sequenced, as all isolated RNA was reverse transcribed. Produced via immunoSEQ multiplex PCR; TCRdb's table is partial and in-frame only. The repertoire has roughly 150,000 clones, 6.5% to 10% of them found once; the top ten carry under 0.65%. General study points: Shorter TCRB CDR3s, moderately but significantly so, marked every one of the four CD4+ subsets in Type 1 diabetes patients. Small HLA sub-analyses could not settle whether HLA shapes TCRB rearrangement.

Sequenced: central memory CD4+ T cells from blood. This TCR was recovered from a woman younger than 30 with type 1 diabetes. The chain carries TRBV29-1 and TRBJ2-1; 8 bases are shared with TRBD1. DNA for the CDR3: TGCAGCGCAGGGGACAGGATGGACAATGAGCAGTTCTTC. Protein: CSAGDRMDNEQFF.